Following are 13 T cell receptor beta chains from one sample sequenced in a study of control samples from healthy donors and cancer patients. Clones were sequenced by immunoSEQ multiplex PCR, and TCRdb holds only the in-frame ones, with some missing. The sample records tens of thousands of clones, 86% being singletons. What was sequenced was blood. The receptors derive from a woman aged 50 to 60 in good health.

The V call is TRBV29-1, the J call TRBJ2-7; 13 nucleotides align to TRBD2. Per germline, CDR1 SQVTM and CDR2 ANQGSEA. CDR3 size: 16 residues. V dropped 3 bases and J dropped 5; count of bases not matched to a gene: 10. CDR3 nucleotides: TGCAGCGTTGAGGGACTAGCGGGGAGATGGGACGACGAGCAGTACTTC. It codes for CSVEGLAGRWDDEQYF.

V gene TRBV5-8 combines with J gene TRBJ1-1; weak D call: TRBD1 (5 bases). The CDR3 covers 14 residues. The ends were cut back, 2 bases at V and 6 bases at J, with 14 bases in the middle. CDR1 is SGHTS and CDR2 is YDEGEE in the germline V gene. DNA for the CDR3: TGTGCCAGCAGCTTTAGCCTACAGGTCTCTGAAGCTTTCTTT. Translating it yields CASSFSLQVSEAFF.

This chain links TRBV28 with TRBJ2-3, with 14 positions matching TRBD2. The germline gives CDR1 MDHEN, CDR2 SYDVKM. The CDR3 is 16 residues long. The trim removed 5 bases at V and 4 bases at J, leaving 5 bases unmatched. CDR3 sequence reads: CASSARLAGGPDTQYF. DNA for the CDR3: TGTGCCAGCAGTGCCAGACTAGCGGGAGGGCCAGATACGCAGTATTTT. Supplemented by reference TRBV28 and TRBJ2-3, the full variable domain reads DVKVTQSSRYLVKRTGEKVFLECVQDMDHENMFWYRQDPGLGLRLIYFSYDVKMKEKGDIPEGYSVSREKKERFSLILESASTNQTSMYLCASSARLAGGPDTQYFGPGTRLTVL.

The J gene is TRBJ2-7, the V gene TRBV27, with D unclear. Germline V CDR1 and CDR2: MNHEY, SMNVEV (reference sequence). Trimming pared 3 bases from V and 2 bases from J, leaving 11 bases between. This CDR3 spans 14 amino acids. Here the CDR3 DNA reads TGTGCCAGCAGTTTGGGGTCATACCCCTACGAGCAGTACTTC. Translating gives CASSLGSYPYEQYF.

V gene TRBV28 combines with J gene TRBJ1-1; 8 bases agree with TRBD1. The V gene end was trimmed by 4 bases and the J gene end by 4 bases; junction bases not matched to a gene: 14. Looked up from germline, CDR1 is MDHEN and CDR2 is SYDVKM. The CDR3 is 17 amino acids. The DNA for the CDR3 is TGTGCCAGCAGTTCTCCCGGGGGGGGACAGGTAGGCACTGAAGCTTTCTTT. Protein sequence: CASSSPGGGQVGTEAFF.

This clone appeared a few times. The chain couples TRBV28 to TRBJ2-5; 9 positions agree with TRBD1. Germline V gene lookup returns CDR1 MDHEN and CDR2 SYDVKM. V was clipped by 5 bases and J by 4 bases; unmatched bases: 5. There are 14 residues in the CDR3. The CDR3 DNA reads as TGTGCCAGCAGTACTTACAGGGGGCGAGAGACCCAGTACTTC. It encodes CASSTYRGRETQYF.

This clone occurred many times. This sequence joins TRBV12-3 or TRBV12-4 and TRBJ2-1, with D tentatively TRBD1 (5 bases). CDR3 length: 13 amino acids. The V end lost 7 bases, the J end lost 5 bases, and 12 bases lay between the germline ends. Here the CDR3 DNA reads TGTGCCAGCACACTGGGGCAGAACAATGAGCAGTTCTTC. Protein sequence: CASTLGQNNEQFF.

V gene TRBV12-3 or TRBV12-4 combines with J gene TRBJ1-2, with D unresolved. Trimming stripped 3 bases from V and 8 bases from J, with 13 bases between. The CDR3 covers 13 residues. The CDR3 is CASSFNGSPGYTF. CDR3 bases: TGTGCCAGCAGTTTTAACGGCAGCCCGGGCTACACCTTC.

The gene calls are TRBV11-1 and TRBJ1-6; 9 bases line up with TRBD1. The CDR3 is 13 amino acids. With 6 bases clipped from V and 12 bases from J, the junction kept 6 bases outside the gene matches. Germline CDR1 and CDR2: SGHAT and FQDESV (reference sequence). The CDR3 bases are TGTGCCAGCAGGGGACAGGGTTTCGAACCCCTCCACTTT. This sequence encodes CASRGQGFEPLHF.

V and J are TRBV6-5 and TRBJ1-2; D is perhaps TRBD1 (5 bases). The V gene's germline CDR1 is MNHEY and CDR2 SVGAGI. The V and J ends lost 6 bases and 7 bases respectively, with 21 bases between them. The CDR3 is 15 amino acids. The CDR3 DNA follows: TGTGCCAGCAGGCGTCCCACCACAGGAGGGGCTGGCTACACCTTC. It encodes CASRRPTTGGAGYTF.

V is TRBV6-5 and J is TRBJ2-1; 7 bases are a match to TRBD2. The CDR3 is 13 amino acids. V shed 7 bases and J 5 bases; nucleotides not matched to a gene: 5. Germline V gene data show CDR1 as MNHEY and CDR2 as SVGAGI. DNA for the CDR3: TGTGCCAGCACCTCCGGGACTAACAATGAGCAGTTCTTC. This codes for CASTSGTNNEQFF.

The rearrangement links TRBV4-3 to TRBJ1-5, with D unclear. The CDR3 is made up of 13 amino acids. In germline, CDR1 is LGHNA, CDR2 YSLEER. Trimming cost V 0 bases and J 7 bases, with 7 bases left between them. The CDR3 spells CASSQDGRQPQHF. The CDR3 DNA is TGCGCCAGCAGCCAAGATGGTAGACAGCCCCAGCATTTT.

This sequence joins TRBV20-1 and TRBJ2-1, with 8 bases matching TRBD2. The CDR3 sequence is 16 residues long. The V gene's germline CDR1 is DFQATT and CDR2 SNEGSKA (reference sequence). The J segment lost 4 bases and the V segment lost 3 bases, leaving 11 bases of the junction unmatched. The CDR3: CSASRLLGLVYNEQFF. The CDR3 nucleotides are TGCAGTGCTAGTAGATTATTGGGACTAGTATACAATGAGCAGTTCTTC.